This T cell receptor (beta chain) was captured by sequencing in a study of blood T cell repertoires in COVID-19. For the study at large: Spain, Italy and the United States supplied samples that represented acute and convalescent COVID-19. T cells, B-cell-depleted T cells, or PBMCs supplied cDNA or gDNA.

In the original processing: Counts of nucleated cells, estimated from reference gene primer amplification, were obtained. Sequencing used immunoSEQ multiplex PCR; TCRdb keeps in-frame clones, though not all of them. Clone size and V and J calls were adopted from that table, with D and trimming inferred from the DNA. Here the sample spans 80,000 to 100,000 clones, around 80% being singletons. This CDR3 has 13 amino acids. From germline, CDR1 is LNHDA and CDR2 SQIVND (reference sequence). V lost 10 bases, J lost 7 bases, and 16 bases lay in between. This clonotype was sampled from a woman of 80 years or more with active or convalescent COVID-19. The sequenced sample was peripheral blood. The J gene is TRBJ2-2, the V gene TRBV19; D is unclear. Written as DNA, the CDR3 is TGTGCCATCAAAGCAGGCAATGGCGGGGAGCTGTTTTTT. This encodes CAIKAGNGGELFF.